This section outlines one T cell receptor (beta chain) sequence together with its context. The antigen remains undetermined. The data belong to a study of graft-versus-host responses after intestinal transplantation. Study at large: Anti-thymocyte globulin served as induction for all recipients, who then took tacrolimus and steroids for 2 to 4 years.

The CDR3 sequence is 16 residues long. The ends lost 6 bases at V and 5 bases at J; junction bases unmatched: 12. In germline, CDR1 is MGHRA, CDR2 YSYEKL. Both intraepithelial and lamina propria lymphocytes were released by processing graft tissue. Study-level points and caveats: Early declines in HvG clones that occurred post-transplant were associated with peak circulating GvH clone levels. The marrow of recipients harbored GvH clones, and ileum or blood showed some of them first.

The protocol was immunoSEQ multiplex PCR, while the TCRdb copy is restricted to in-frame clones and leaves out a portion. Seen here are roughly 15,000 clones, 77% observed once, and the top ten hold 3.9%. Sequenced material: ileum tissue, taken roughly 26 days after intestinal transplant. The sequence derives from a human patient who received an intestinal transplant, so some T cells may come from the graft donor. The rearrangement joins TRBV4-1 to TRBJ2-1; 8 bases fit TRBD2. CDR3 DNA sequence: TGCGCCAGCAGTTTTAGCGGGGTTCCTCCACACAATGAGCAGTTCTTC. Amino acids: CASSFSGVPPHNEQFF.